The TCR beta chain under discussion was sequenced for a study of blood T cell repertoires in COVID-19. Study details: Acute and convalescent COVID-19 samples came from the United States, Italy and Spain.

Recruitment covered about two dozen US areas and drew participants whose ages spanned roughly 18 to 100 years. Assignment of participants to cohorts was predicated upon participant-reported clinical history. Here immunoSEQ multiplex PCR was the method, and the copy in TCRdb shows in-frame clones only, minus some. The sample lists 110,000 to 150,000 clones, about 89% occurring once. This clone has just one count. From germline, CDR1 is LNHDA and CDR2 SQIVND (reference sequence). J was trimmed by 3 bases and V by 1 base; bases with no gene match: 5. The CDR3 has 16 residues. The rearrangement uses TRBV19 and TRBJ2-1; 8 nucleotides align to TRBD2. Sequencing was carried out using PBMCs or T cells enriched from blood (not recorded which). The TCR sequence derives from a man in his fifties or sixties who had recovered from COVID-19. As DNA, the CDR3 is TGTGCCAGTAGTATAGTAGCTAGCGGGCGCTACAATGAGCAGTTCTTC. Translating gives CASSIVASGRYNEQFF. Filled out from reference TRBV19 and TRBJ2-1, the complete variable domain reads DGGITQSPKYLFRKEGQNVTLSCEQNLNHDAMYWYRQDPGQGLRLIYYSQIVNDFQKGDIAEGYSVSREKKESFPLTVTSAQKNPTAFYLCASSIVASGRYNEQFFGPGTRLTVL.